This T cell receptor beta chain was identified in a study of OX40 agonist ivuxolimab in advanced cancers. On the study more broadly: Intravenous ivuxolimab was administered to patients every 2 weeks at 0.01 to 10 mg/kg.

Assay used: immunoSEQ multiplex PCR; TCRdb lists only in-frame clones, some missing. The data contain 25,000 to 40,000 clones, more than 80% of them singletons. Notes on this clone: Its target is not known.

This CDR3 is built from 16 residues. Germline CDR1 reads LGHNA; CDR2 reads YSLEER. With 1 base removed from V and 1 base from J, the gap between germline ends came to 12 bases. Overall study results and limits: The antigen specificity of the peripheral T cells (those that were expanded) was not determined. Part of the nonresponder group also had normalized T-cell clonal expansion that was low.

The receptor was derived from an adult with an advanced solid tumor such as melanoma, head and neck, liver or kidney cancer. Sequenced material: CD4+ or CD8+ T cells sorted from blood, taken in a trial of the OX40 agonist ivuxolimab. The genes are TRBV4-3 and TRBJ2-3; unclear D gene. The CDR3 loop reads CASSQGPATGTDTQYF. The CDR3 DNA sequence: TGCGCCAGCAGCCAAGGTCCCGCAACTGGCACAGATACGCAGTATTTT.